This passage covers 13 T cell receptor beta chains from one sample sequenced in a study of CD8+ T cells in alopecia areata. Reverse transcription of extracted RNA yielded cDNA, which provided the sequencing template. The table came from immunoSEQ multiplex PCR; TCRdb's copy has only in-frame clones and leaves some out. The sample holds around 61,000 clones, approximately 46% seen once. The source was CD8+ T cells sorted from blood, collected at week 0. The source of these receptors is a human donor with alopecia areata.

This clone has only a few counts. The CDR3, as DNA: TGTGCCAGTAGTATGGCTCGCGCCGAGGTGAGGCAGTATTTT. It specifies CASSMARAEVRQYF. The chain recombines TRBV19 with TRBJ2-3; D uncertain. In germline, CDR1 is LNHDA, CDR2 SQIVND (reference sequence). V gave up 3 bases and J gave up 11 bases, with 18 bases separating them. This CDR3 is 14 amino acids long.

With respect to this clone: The sample holds other DNA sequences that translate to the same CDR3. The chain is built from TRBV7-3 and TRBJ2-3, with TRBD2 identical over 11 bases. Per germline, CDR1 SGHTA and CDR2 FQGTGA. This CDR3 spans 15 amino acids. With 0 bases clipped from V and 4 bases from J, the junction kept 0 bases outside the gene matches. This chain's CDR3 is CASSLTSGRADTQYF. The DNA for the CDR3 is TGTGCCAGCAGCTTAACTAGCGGGAGGGCAGATACGCAGTATTTT. Drawing the rest from reference TRBV7-3 and TRBJ2-3, the complete variable domain is GAGVSQTPSNKVTEKGKYVELRCDPISGHTALYWYRQSLGQGPEFLIYFQGTGAADDSGLPNDRFFAVRPEGSVSTLKIQRTERGDSAVYLCASSLTSGRADTQYFGPGTRLTVL.

This rearrangement joins TRBV11-2 to TRBJ2-7, with 10 bases that match TRBD2. V was pared by 7 bases and J by 6 bases, with 9 bases of the junction left unmatched. The CDR3 sequence is 14 residues long. Germline V gene data show CDR1 as SGHAT and CDR2 as FQNNGV. Here the CDR3 DNA reads TGTGCCAGCACCCTAGCGGGAGAAGTAGGCGAGCAGTACTTC. Amino acid sequence: CASTLAGEVGEQYF.

This clone was counted a single time. This chain joins TRBV5-1 and TRBJ2-5; the match to TRBD1 covers 7 bases. TRBJ2-7 matches the DNA end more closely, so the J call is doubtful. Germline-derived CDR1 and CDR2 are SGHRS and YFSETQ. There are 11 residues in the CDR3. This chain's CDR3 is CASTTGDEQYF. The CDR3 DNA reads as TGCGCCAGCACCACAGGGGACGAGCAGTACTTC.

V usage is TRBV9 and J usage is TRBJ1-5; D remains unclear. V gave up 3 bases and J gave up 6 bases, with 16 bases separating them. The germline CDR1 and CDR2 sequences are SGDLS and YYNGEE. The CDR3 sequence is 15 residues long. The CDR3 reads CASSEGSEEGQPQHF. The CDR3 region has the DNA TGTGCCAGCAGCGAGGGCTCCGAGGAGGGTCAGCCCCAGCATTTT.

This rearrangement joins TRBV15 to TRBJ2-1; D gene ambiguous. This CDR3 is 16 amino acids long. V shed 5 bases and J shed 6 bases, with 20 bases lying between them. CDR1 is LNHNV, CDR2 YYDKDF, per germline (reference sequence). CDR3 in amino acids: CATSSIFARSTNEQFF. The DNA of the CDR3 is TGTGCCACCAGCTCGATATTTGCGCGATCCACCAATGAGCAGTTCTTC.

The chain has TRBV25-1 and TRBJ2-1; 9 bases are shared with TRBD2. The length of the CDR3 is 15 residues. After removal of 2 bases from V and 8 bases from J, the junction contained 7 bases not matched to a gene. Germline values: CDR1 MGHDK, CDR2 SYGVNS. The CDR3: CASSETPSGIDEQFF. CDR3 DNA sequence: TGTGCCAGCAGTGAAACCCCTAGCGGGATCGATGAGCAGTTCTTC. The variable domain in full, with the rest retrieved from reference TRBV25-1 and TRBJ2-1, is EADIYQTPRYLVIGTGKKITLECSQTMGHDKMYWYQQDPGMELHLIHYSYGVNSTEKGDLSSESTVSRIRTEHFPLTLESARPSHTSQYLCASSETPSGIDEQFFGPGTRLTVL.

In this sample, this clone turned up a few times. V and J are TRBV4-1 and TRBJ2-2, with D tentatively TRBD2 (6 bases). Trimming stripped 0 bases from V and 6 bases from J, with 20 bases between. This CDR3 is built from 18 residues. The germline V gene encodes CDR1 MGHRA and CDR2 YSYEKL. The CDR3 DNA is TGCGCCAGCAGCCAAGATCAAGGGACGGGAGTGAGGGCCGGGGAGCTGTTTTTT. This codes for CASSQDQGTGVRAGELFF.

This chain uses TRBV4-1 with TRBJ2-3, with a weak D call TRBD2 (6 bases). The CDR3 consists of 16 residues. CDR1 is MGHRA and CDR2 is YSYEKL in the germline V gene. Trimming took off 1 base at V and 2 bases at J, with 13 bases between the two ends. CDR3 sequence: CASSQGVSGYTDTQYF. The DNA for the CDR3 is TGCGCCAGCAGCCAAGGGGTTAGCGGTTACACAGATACGCAGTATTTT.

The J gene is TRBJ1-1, the V gene TRBV7-8, with D unresolved. Germline V CDR1 and CDR2: SGHVS, FQNEAQ. Trimming removed 1 base at V and 1 base at J, with 7 bases between. The CDR3 totals 14 residues. CDR3 loop: CASSLVPRNTEAFF. CDR3 DNA sequence: TGTGCCAGCAGCTTAGTTCCCAGGAACACTGAAGCTTTCTTT.

This clone was counted many times. This sequence joins TRBV7-9 and TRBJ2-5, with D perhaps matching TRBD1 (6 bases). The V and J ends lost 5 bases and 1 base respectively, with 14 bases between them. The CDR3 is 15 amino acids. CDR1 is SEHNR and CDR2 is FQNEAQ in the germline V gene (reference sequence). The CDR3 DNA sequence: TGTGCCAGCAGCCGGACAGTGGGGACCCAAGAGACCCAGTACTTC. This codes for CASSRTVGTQETQYF. The variable domain in full, with the rest retrieved from reference TRBV7-9 and TRBJ2-5, is DTGVSQNPRHKITKRGQNVTFRCDPISEHNRLYWYRQTLGQGPEFLTYFQNEAQLEKSRLLSDRFSAERPKGSFSTLEIQRTEQGDSAMYLCASSRTVGTQETQYFGPGTRLLVL.

The chain recombines TRBV27 with TRBJ2-7; 8 bases match TRBD2. After removal of 6 bases from V and 5 bases from J, the junction contained 9 bases not matched to a gene. The CDR3 extends over 14 amino acids. The germline gives CDR1 MNHEY, CDR2 SMNVEV (reference sequence). This CDR3 reads CASSPQREKDEQYF. The CDR3 region has the DNA TGTGCCAGCAGCCCACAGCGGGAGAAGGACGAGCAGTACTTC.

The table lists this clone with a few counts. The J gene is TRBJ2-1, the V gene TRBV29-1; 8 bases line up with TRBD1. The germline V gene has CDR1 SQVTM and CDR2 ANQGSEA. The CDR3 consists of 16 residues. Trimming took 6 bases from V and 1 from J; bases not matched to a gene: 11. The CDR3 sequence is CSVPPQGARSYNEQFF. The DNA of the CDR3 is TGCAGCGTCCCACCTCAGGGGGCTAGGTCCTACAATGAGCAGTTCTTC.